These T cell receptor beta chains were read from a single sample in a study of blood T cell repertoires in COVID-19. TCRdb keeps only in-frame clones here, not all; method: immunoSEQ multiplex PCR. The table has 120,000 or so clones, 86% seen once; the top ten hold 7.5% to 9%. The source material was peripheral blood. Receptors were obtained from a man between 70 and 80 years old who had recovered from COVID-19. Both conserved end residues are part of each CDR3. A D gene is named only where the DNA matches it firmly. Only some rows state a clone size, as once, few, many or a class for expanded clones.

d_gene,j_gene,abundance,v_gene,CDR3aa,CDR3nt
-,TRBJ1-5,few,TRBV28,CASSWGGNQPQHF,TGTGCCAGCAGTTGGGGGGGAAATCAGCCCCAGCATTTT
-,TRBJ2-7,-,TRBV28,CASSGGGGEISYEQYF,TGTGCCAGCAGCGGCGGAGGTGGAGAGATCTCCTACGAGCAGTACTTC
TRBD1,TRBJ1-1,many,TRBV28,CASNLGGRDTEAFF,TGTGCCAGCAACCTAGGGGGCAGAGACACTGAAGCTTTCTTT
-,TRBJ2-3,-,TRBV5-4,CASSSTGSGYPDTQYF,TGTGCCAGCAGCTCCACAGGGTCGGGATACCCAGATACGCAGTATTTT
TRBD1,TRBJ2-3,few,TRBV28,CASSSNKYRDRSTDTQYF,TGTGCCAGCAGTTCAAATAAATACCGGGACAGGAGCACAGATACGCAGTATTTT
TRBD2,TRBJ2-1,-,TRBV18,CASSPWTSGSYNEQFF,TGTGCCAGCTCACCATGGACTAGCGGTTCCTACAATGAGCAGTTCTTC
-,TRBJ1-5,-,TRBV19,CASSIRLGSFQPQHF,TGTGCCAGTAGTATTCGTCTCGGGAGTTTTCAGCCCCAGCATTTT
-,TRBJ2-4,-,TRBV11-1,CASSLGSIQYF,TGTGCCAGCAGCTTAGGGAGCATTCAGTACTTC
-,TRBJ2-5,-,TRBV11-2,CASSLDPSIGETQYF,TGTGCCAGCAGCTTAGATCCTAGCATTGGAGAGACCCAGTACTTC
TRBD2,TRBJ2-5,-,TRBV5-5,CASSLHRTSGSLETQYF,TGTGCCAGCAGCCTGCACCGGACTAGCGGGAGTCTGGAGACCCAGTACTTC
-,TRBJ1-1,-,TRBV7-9,CASSLGGQSAEAFF,TGTGCCAGCAGCTTAGGCGGACAGTCCGCTGAAGCTTTCTTT
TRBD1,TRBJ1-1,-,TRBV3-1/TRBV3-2,CASSQDHQGGEAFF,TGTGCCAGCAGCCAAGATCATCAGGGGGGTGAAGCTTTCTTT
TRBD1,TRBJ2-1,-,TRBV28,CASSPVIGGSDRPFF,TGTGCCAGCAGTCCGGTTATAGGGGGATCGGACAGGCCATTCTTC
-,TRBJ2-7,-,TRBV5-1,CASSVGGVLTFYEQYF,TGCGCCAGCAGCGTAGGGGGGGTATTAACCTTCTACGAGCAGTACTTC
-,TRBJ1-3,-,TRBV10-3,CAISQGPGDSGNTIYF,TGTGCCATCAGTCAGGGGCCCGGGGACTCTGGAAACACCATATATTTT
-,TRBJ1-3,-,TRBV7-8,CASSLLGGRNGNTIYF,TGTGCCAGCAGCTTACTCGGGGGGCGGAACGGAAACACCATATATTTT
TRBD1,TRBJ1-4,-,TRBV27,CASSLYGPGTGVLFF,TGTGCCAGCAGTTTATATGGACCTGGGACAGGGGTGCTGTTTTTT
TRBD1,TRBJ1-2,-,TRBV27,CASSLSQGAYYGYTF,TGTGCCAGCAGTTTAAGTCAGGGGGCTTACTATGGCTACACCTTC
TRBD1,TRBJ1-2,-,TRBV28,CASRTGGYGYTF,TGTGCCAGCAGGACAGGGGGATATGGCTACACCTTC
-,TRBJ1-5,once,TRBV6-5,CASYRVSGQPQHF,TGTGCCAGTTACAGGGTTTCGGGTCAGCCCCAGCATTTT
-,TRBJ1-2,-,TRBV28,CASSSGGAGAGYTF,TGTGCCAGCAGTTCGGGAGGGGCTGGGGCCGGCTACACCTTC
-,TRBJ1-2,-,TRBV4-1,CASSQDGRVRGYTF,TGCGCCAGCAGCCAAGATGGTCGGGTCCGGGGCTACACCTTC
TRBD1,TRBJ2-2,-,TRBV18,CASSREQGASTGELFF,TGTGCCAGCTCCCGAGAGCAGGGGGCCTCCACCGGGGAGCTGTTTTTT
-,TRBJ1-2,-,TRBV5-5,CASSLTGAYGYTF,TGTGCCAGCAGCCTGACTGGGGCCTATGGCTACACCTTC
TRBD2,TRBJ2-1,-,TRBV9,CASSVASGRDNEQFF,TGTGCCAGCAGCGTAGCTAGCGGGAGGGACAATGAGCAGTTCTTC
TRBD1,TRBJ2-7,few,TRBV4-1,CASSRLDRGDYEQYF,TGCGCCAGCAGCCGACTGGACAGGGGGGACTACGAGCAGTACTTC
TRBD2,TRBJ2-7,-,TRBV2,CASRRGGFEQYF,TGTGCCAGCCGACGGGGGGGATTCGAGCAGTACTTC
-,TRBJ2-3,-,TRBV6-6,CASRDGRGYTDTQYF,TGTGCCAGCAGGGATGGCCGGGGGTACACAGATACGCAGTATTTT
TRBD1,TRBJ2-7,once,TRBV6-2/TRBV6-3,CASSLQGGSYEQYF,TGTGCCAGCAGTTTACAAGGGGGCAGCTACGAGCAGTACTTC
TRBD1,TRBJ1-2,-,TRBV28,CASSLAPTGNGYTF,TGTGCCAGCAGTTTAGCCCCGACAGGGAACGGCTACACCTTC
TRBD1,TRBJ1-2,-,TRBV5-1,CASSDQGGTSYGYTF,TGCGCCAGCAGCGACCAGGGGGGAACCTCCTATGGCTACACCTTC
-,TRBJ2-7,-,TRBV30,CAWMGGASYEQYF,TGTGCCTGGATGGGGGGGGCCTCCTACGAGCAGTACTTC
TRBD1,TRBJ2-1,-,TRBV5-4,CASSSGTGVEYNEQFF,TGTGCCAGCAGCTCGGGGACAGGCGTAGAGTACAATGAGCAGTTCTTC
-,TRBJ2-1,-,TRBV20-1,CSAARHDEQFF,TGCAGTGCTGCCAGACACGATGAGCAGTTCTTC
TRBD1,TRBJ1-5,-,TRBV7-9,CASSFTGVRQPQHF,TGTGCCAGCAGCTTTACAGGGGTGCGTCAGCCCCAGCATTTT
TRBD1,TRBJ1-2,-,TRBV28,CASTSQGVRNYGYTF,TGTGCCAGCACTTCCCAGGGGGTACGTAACTATGGCTACACCTTC
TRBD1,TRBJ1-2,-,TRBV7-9,CASSSTGDRTNYGYTF,TGTGCCAGCAGCTCCACCGGGGACAGGACTAACTATGGCTACACCTTC
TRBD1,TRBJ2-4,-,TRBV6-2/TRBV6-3,CASSPGQGSTLAKNIQYF,TGTGCCAGCAGCCCCGGACAGGGGTCCACATTGGCCAAAAACATTCAGTACTTC
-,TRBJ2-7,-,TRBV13,CASSLGSHYEQYF,TGTGCCAGCAGCTTAGGCAGTCACTACGAGCAGTACTTC
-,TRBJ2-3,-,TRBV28,CASSLRSSTDTQYF,TGTGCCAGCAGTTTACGGAGCAGCACAGATACGCAGTATTTT
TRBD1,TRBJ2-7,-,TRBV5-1,CASSSEGAGSLEQYF,TGCGCCAGCAGCTCCGAGGGGGCAGGATCCCTCGAGCAGTACTTC
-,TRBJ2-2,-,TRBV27,CASSPQRGTGELFF,TGTGCCAGCAGTCCACAAAGGGGGACCGGGGAGCTGTTTTTT
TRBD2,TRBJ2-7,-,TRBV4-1,CASSQELREEYEQYF,TGCGCCAGCAGCCAAGAGTTGCGGGAGGAATACGAGCAGTACTTC
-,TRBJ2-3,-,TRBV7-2,CASSSGQSTDTQYF,TGTGCCAGCAGCTCCGGACAGAGCACAGATACGCAGTATTTT
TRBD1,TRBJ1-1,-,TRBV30,CAWSGRQGSATEAFF,TGTGCCTGGAGTGGACGACAGGGGTCGGCCACTGAAGCTTTCTTT
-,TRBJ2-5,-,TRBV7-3,CASSGTGSQETQYF,TGTGCCAGCAGCGGAACCGGGTCCCAAGAGACCCAGTACTTC
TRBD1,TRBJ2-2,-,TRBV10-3,CAISLTGITGELFF,TGTGCCATCAGCCTGACAGGGATCACCGGGGAGCTGTTTTTT
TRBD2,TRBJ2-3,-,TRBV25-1,CASSELAGIYTDTQYF,TGTGCCAGCAGTGAACTAGCGGGGATCTACACAGATACGCAGTATTTT